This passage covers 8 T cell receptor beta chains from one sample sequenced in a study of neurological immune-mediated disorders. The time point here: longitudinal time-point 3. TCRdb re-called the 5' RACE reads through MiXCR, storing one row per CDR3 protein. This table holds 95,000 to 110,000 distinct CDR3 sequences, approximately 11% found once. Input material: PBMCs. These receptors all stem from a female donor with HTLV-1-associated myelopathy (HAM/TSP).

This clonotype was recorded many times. For the CDR3, the DNA is TGCGCCAGCAGCTTGGCGGGGCCCGGTCAGCCCCAGCATTTT. Its protein is CASSLAGPGQPQHF. This rearrangement joins TRBV5-1 to TRBJ1-5; TRBD1 might be the D (5 bases). V was trimmed by 0 bases and J by 6 bases, leaving 10 bases between them. Germline V gives CDR1 SGHRS, CDR2 YFSETQ. This CDR3 region has 14 residues.

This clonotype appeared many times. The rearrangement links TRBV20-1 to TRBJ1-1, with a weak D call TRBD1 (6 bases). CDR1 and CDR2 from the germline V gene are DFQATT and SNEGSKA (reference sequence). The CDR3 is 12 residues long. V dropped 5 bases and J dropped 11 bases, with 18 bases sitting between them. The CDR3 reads CSALDTGTGAFF. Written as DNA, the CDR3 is TGCAGTGCTTTGGATACAGGGACGGGGGCTTTCTTT.

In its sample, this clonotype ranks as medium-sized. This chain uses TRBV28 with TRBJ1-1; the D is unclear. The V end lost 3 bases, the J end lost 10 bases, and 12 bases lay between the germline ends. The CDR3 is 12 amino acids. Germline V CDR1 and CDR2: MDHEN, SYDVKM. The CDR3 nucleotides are TGTGCCAGCAGTTTTCGTGCGGAGGGAGCTTTCTTT. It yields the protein CASSFRAEGAFF.

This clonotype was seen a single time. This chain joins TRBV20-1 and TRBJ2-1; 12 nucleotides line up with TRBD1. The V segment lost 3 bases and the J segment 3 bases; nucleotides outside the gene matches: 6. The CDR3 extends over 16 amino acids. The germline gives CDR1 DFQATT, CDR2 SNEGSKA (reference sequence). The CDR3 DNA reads TGCAGTGCTAGGAGGGGACAGGGGGCCGGCTACAATGAGCAGTTCTTC. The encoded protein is CSARRGQGAGYNEQFF.

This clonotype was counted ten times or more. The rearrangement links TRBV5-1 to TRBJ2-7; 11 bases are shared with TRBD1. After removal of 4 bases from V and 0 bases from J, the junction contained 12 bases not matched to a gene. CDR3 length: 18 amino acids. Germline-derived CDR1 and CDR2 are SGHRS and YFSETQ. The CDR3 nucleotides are TGCGCCAGCAGCCCGGAGGGGACAGGGGGACCAAGCTCCTACGAGCAGTACTTC. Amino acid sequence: CASSPEGTGGPSSYEQYF.

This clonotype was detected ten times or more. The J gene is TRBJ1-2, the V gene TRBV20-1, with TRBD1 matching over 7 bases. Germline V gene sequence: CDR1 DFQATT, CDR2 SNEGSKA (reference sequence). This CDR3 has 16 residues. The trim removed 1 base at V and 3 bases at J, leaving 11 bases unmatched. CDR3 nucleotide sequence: TGCAGTGCTAGAGGAGATAACAGGGGAAGCGACTATGGCTACACCTTC. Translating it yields CSARGDNRGSDYGYTF.

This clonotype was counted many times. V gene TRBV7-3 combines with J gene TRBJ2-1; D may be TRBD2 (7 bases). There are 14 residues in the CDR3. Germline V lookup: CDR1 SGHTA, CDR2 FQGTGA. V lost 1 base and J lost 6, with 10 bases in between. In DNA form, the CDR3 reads TGTGCCAGCAGCTTAATGGGGGGGCCCAATGAGCAGTTCTTC. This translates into CASSLMGGPNEQFF.

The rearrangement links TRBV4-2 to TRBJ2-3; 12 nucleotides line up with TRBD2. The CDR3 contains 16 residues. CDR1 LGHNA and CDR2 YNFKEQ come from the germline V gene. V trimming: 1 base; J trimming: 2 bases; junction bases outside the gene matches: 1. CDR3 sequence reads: CASSQGTSGNTDTQYF. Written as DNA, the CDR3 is TGTGCCAGCAGCCAAGGGACTAGCGGGAACACAGATACGCAGTATTTT.